The sequence of this TCR beta chain was determined in a study of shared clonotypes between healthy human individuals. Study-wide results and caveats: Represented diversity, genetic and exposure-history alike, was limited by few donors. The authors sampled blood alone, and tissue repertoires likely differ.

To note about this clone: Its specificity is not known.

The CDR3 length is 16 residues. Trimming cost V 3 bases and J 4 bases, with 18 bases left between them. CDR1 is SGHTA, CDR2 FQGNSA, per germline. Profiled with immunoSEQ multiplex PCR; TCRdb holds only in-frame clones, not every one. This table has 2 million to 3 million clones, approximately 93% appearing once. The chain combines TRBV7-2 with TRBJ1-2; D call uncertain. Sequenced material: naive CD4+ T cells from PBMCs. Stated subset: CD45RA+ positively selected. This TCR came from a man aged 18 to 30 in good health. Some clones in this sample may be carry-over from other donors' samples. This chain's CDR3 is CASSFGLIRSGYGYTF. The CDR3 nucleotides read TGTGCCAGCAGCTTCGGACTTATCAGGAGCGGCTATGGCTACACCTTC.